This TCR beta chain was retrieved from a study of a mutant IDH1 vaccine in newly diagnosed glioma (dated by TCRdb to the early 2020s). With regard to the full study: The roughly 33 treated patients were roughly 62% male and roughly 40% female, with a mean age of about 38 years. Prior to enrollment, standard therapy consisting of radiotherapy alone, temozolomide alone, or radiochemotherapy with temozolomide had been administered to patients, with the combination being received by most patients. Six visits were used for peripheral blood collection: V03 (baseline), V05, V07, V10, V12 and V13. For exploratory analyses, about two dozen treated patients had longitudinal TCRB deep sequencing done wherever samples were available.

Library method: the immunoSEQ multiplex PCR assay. Rearranged TCR beta chain sequences were amplified with the hsTCRB Kit following the manufacturer's protocol. TCRB libraries were sequenced on an Illumina MiSeq. Per the original workflow: The proprietary platform of the kit vendor was used for demultiplexing, trimming and gene mapping. TCRdb retrieved this table from immuneACCESS and kept in-frame rearrangements only. Not all clones are present; in checked studies, unresolved V genes account for under half, and no reason is known for the remainder. The DNA gave D and trimming, while V, J and clone size come from that table. Here the sample has roughly 25,000 clones; roughly 92% occur a single time. The ten largest clones take up approximately 10% of the sample. In regard to this clone: It lacks a known antigen. No base-level quality is on record; no much larger clone is a single base apart.

The study at large found these results: Pseudoprogression appeared unrelated to alterations in the top peripheral T cell clonotypes detected by TCRB sequencing. Selection of PBMC samples for TCRB deep sequencing was based on availability. Immune responses induced by the vaccine were seen in 90% to 95% of patients across multiple MHC alleles. The authors noted that analyses of patient blood samples could not be reproduced because of sample limitations.

Trimming at the junction amounts to 6 bases on V and 0 bases on J, and the germline ends lie 10 bases apart. The CDR3 runs 14 amino acids, cysteine and phenylalanine included. The retained sequence is limited to the CDR3, 42 bases, with the frame set at the first base. According to the germline V gene, CDR1 reads SGHDT and CDR2 reads YYEEEE. This sample's time point label indicates: baseline, week 1 (first vaccination visit). The treatment or condition label on this specimen signifies: pre-vaccination baseline after standard-of-care therapy. Donors had newly diagnosed WHO grade 3 or 4 IDH1-mutant astrocytomas with loss of nuclear ATRX. The samples were drawn from NOA16, a multicentre, single-arm, open-label phase I trial in Germany that tested a mutant IDH1 peptide vaccine in humans for the first time. Blood drawn at visit V03 was used as the baseline sample for immunogenicity testing. Genomic DNA for TCRB sequencing was extracted from EDTA blood using the DNeasy Blood and Tissue Kit.

The clonotype was recovered from a man aged 25 to 45 with glioma. The chain is made from TRBV5-6 and TRBJ1-5; no confident D gene assignment can be made. Sequenced here: PBMCs, sampled from a glioma patient treated with radiotherapy, temozolomide or both. DNA sequence: TGTGCCAGCACCCGGCAGATTAGCAATCAGCCCCAGCATTTT. The translation is CASTRQISNQPQHF.